The T cell receptor (beta chain) under discussion was sequenced for a study of Ad26.COV2.S vaccination and SARS-CoV-2 variants. About the research overall: Ad26.COV2.S, an intramuscular injection, was given once or twice 56 days apart.

Treatment in this sample: around 19 received Ad26.COV2.S at low or high dose, single or two shots; about five received placebo; per-sample allocation not given. The samples were gathered on day 63 after the first injection of vaccine or placebo. Built on an Ad26 vector, the vaccine expressed Wuhan-strain SARS-CoV-2 spike. Using immunoSEQ multiplex PCR, the repertoire was profiled, and TCRdb retains in-frame clones only, with some absent. The sample shows roughly 400,000 clones, about 90% of them seen only once. This CDR3 comprises 13 residues. Germline values: CDR1 LGHDT, CDR2 YNNKEL (reference sequence). Trimming took 3 bases from V and 5 from J; bases not matched to a gene: 1. This clone occurred once.

The source of this sequence is a person aged 18-60 years who received the Ad26.COV2.S COVID-19 vaccine or a placebo. The chain combines TRBV3-1 (or the pseudogene TRBV3-2) with TRBJ2-7, with TRBD1 matching 10 bases. The sample was peripheral blood, taken in a trial of Ad26.COV2.S vaccine versus placebo. The CDR3 reads CASSQGQGNEQYF. The CDR3, as DNA: TGTGCCAGCAGCCAGGGACAGGGGAACGAGCAGTACTTC.